The source of this TCR beta chain is a study of blood T cell repertoires in COVID-19. A few counts support this clone. Germline trimming cut 7 bases from V and 4 bases from J; bases unmatched to any gene: 4. The CDR3 runs to 14 residues. The germline gives CDR1 LNHDA, CDR2 SQIVND (reference sequence). Data came from immunoSEQ multiplex PCR; TCRdb stores just in-frame clones and leaves some out. The sample lists about 240,000 clones, around 88% occurring once. This TCR derives from an elderly man with acute or convalescent COVID-19. Input material: peripheral blood. J is TRBJ1-2 and V is TRBV19; 12 nucleotides align to TRBD1. This chain's CDR3 is CASTGQGAPYGYTF. The DNA for the CDR3 is TGTGCCAGTACGGGACAGGGGGCCCCCTATGGCTACACCTTC. Supplemented by reference TRBV19 and TRBJ1-2, the full variable domain reads DGGITQSPKYLFRKEGQNVTLSCEQNLNHDAMYWYRQDPGQGLRLIYYSQIVNDFQKGDIAEGYSVSREKKESFPLTVTSAQKNPTAFYLCASTGQGAPYGYTFGSGTRLTVV.